A selection of T cell receptor beta chains follows, all from one sample in a study of T-cell memory formation after mild COVID-19. TCRdb processed the 5' RACE reads anew with MiXCR; each CDR3 protein has one entry. The sample shows hundreds of thousands of distinct CDR3 sequences, less than 25% of them seen only once. The source material was PBMCs or a T cell subset sorted from them (not recorded which). The receptors originated from an adult woman who had mild COVID-19 (a few samples of this study predate the infection). Cell type and time point are not known. Both conserved end residues are part of each CDR3. Each record gives: V gene, J gene, clone size, D gene, CDR3 DNA, CDR3 protein. The D gene is left open where the match is weak. Size tells how often a clone was seen (once, few, many) or the class of an expanded clone, and some rows leave it out.

V gene: TRBV30
J gene: TRBJ1-2
clone size: once
D gene: .
CDR3 DNA: TGTGCCTGGAGTTGGGAGTATGGCTACACCTTC
CDR3 protein: CAWSWEYGYTF

V gene: TRBV5-4
J gene: TRBJ2-7
clone size: .
D gene: .
CDR3 DNA: TGTGCCAGCAGTCTCCAAGGGTCAGGTTCGACCTACGAGCAGTACTTC
CDR3 protein: CASSLQGSGSTYEQYF

V gene: TRBV10-3
J gene: TRBJ1-5
clone size: .
D gene: TRBD1
CDR3 DNA: TGTGCCATCAGTGACAGGGGGCCGGGGCAGCCCCAGCATTTT
CDR3 protein: CAISDRGPGQPQHF

V gene: TRBV5-6
J gene: TRBJ2-2
clone size: few
D gene: .
CDR3 DNA: TGTGCCAGCAGCAAACCGGGCGGGGAGCTGTTTTTT
CDR3 protein: CASSKPGGELFF

V gene: TRBV19
J gene: TRBJ2-1
clone size: few
D gene: TRBD1
CDR3 DNA: TGTGCCAGTAGTACGGGACAGGGGTTCTCCTACAATGAGCAGTTCTTC
CDR3 protein: CASSTGQGFSYNEQFF

V gene: TRBV23-1
J gene: TRBJ1-6
clone size: .
D gene: .
CDR3 DNA: TGCGCCAGCAGTCAATCGAGGGGGAGAACCTATAATTCACCCCTCCACTTT
CDR3 protein: CASSQSRGRTYNSPLHF

V gene: TRBV5-1
J gene: TRBJ2-5
clone size: .
D gene: TRBD2
CDR3 DNA: TGCGCCAGCAGCTTCAGACTAGCCCAAGAGACCCAGTACTTC
CDR3 protein: CASSFRLAQETQYF

V gene: TRBV12-3/TRBV12-4
J gene: TRBJ2-1
clone size: few
D gene: TRBD1
CDR3 DNA: TGTGCCAGCGGCCGGGACAGGGGGGGCCATGAGCAGTTCTTC
CDR3 protein: CASGRDRGGHEQFF

V gene: TRBV2
J gene: TRBJ1-2
clone size: few
D gene: TRBD1
CDR3 DNA: TGTGCCAGCAGGGACAGGGCCTACACCTTC
CDR3 protein: CASRDRAYTF

V gene: TRBV11-1
J gene: TRBJ1-1
clone size: few
D gene: TRBD1
CDR3 DNA: TGTGCCAGCAGCCCGGGGACAGGCTACTTTGAAGCTTTCTTT
CDR3 protein: CASSPGTGYFEAFF

V gene: TRBV19
J gene: TRBJ1-5
clone size: few
D gene: .
CDR3 DNA: TGTGCCAGTAGTATCCCCTCCCTTTGGGGTCAGCCCCAGCATTTT
CDR3 protein: CASSIPSLWGQPQHF

V gene: TRBV5-1
J gene: TRBJ2-5
clone size: .
D gene: .
CDR3 DNA: TGCGCCAGCAGCTTGGACGGCCCTATCTATGGAGAGACCCAGTACTTC
CDR3 protein: CASSLDGPIYGETQYF

V gene: TRBV5-1
J gene: TRBJ1-1
clone size: .
D gene: TRBD1
CDR3 DNA: TGCGCCAGCAGCTTGGCGAGAGGGGACAGTCGAGGGGTAGAAGCTTTCTTT
CDR3 protein: CASSLARGDSRGVEAFF

V gene: TRBV4-2
J gene: TRBJ2-2
clone size: .
D gene: TRBD2
CDR3 DNA: TGTGCCAGCAGCCAAGTACGGGGGGACACCGGGGAGCTGTTTTTT
CDR3 protein: CASSQVRGDTGELFF

V gene: TRBV5-1
J gene: TRBJ2-4
clone size: .
D gene: .
CDR3 DNA: TGCGCCAGCAGCTTGGTGGCGGGCCCCGGGCTGGCAACCAAAAACATTCAGTACTTC
CDR3 protein: CASSLVAGPGLATKNIQYF

V gene: TRBV10-3
J gene: TRBJ1-5
clone size: few
D gene: .
CDR3 DNA: TGTGCCATCAGTGAAGCGGGAGTGAATCAGCCCCAGCATTTT
CDR3 protein: CAISEAGVNQPQHF

V gene: TRBV7-9
J gene: TRBJ2-2
clone size: .
D gene: .
CDR3 DNA: TGTGCCAGCAGCTCTACGGACGGACCCACCGGGGAGCTGTTTTTT
CDR3 protein: CASSSTDGPTGELFF

V gene: TRBV24-1
J gene: TRBJ1-5
clone size: few
D gene: .
CDR3 DNA: TGTGCCACCAGTGACCAAGACAGTCCGAGTCAGCCCCAGCATTTT
CDR3 protein: CATSDQDSPSQPQHF

V gene: TRBV7-9
J gene: TRBJ1-1
clone size: few
D gene: .
CDR3 DNA: TGTGCCAGCAGCGGGAGACTTCAGGCTGAAGCTTTCTTT
CDR3 protein: CASSGRLQAEAFF

V gene: TRBV7-7
J gene: TRBJ2-5
clone size: few
D gene: TRBD1
CDR3 DNA: TGTGCTAGCAGCTCGACAGGGTTAGGGGAGACCCAGTACTTC
CDR3 protein: CASSSTGLGETQYF

V gene: TRBV29-1
J gene: TRBJ2-3
clone size: .
D gene: .
CDR3 DNA: TGCAGCGGAGGGGACGGGAGCACAGATACGCAGTATTTT
CDR3 protein: CSGGDGSTDTQYF

V gene: TRBV30
J gene: TRBJ1-1
clone size: .
D gene: TRBD1
CDR3 DNA: TGTGCCTGTCCGGGACAGGGGGTGCGAGGGACTGAAGCTTTCTTT
CDR3 protein: CACPGQGVRGTEAFF

V gene: TRBV20-1
J gene: TRBJ2-3
clone size: .
D gene: TRBD2
CDR3 DNA: TGCAGTGCTGCCCCGGGGGGGAGCACAGATACGCAGTATTTT
CDR3 protein: CSAAPGGSTDTQYF